Presented here are 21 T cell receptor beta chains from one specimen sequenced in a study of shared clonotypes between healthy human individuals. The naive CD8 population came from CD45RO-negative cells selected for CCR7, without terminally differentiated effector memory CD45RA+ cells. The data were produced by immunoSEQ multiplex PCR, yet TCRdb's version contains in-frame clones alone and is incomplete. The table has about 1,800,000 clones, approximately 94% seen once. The sequenced material came from naive CD8+ T cells sorted from blood. The receptor source for this set is a man aged 18 to 30 in good health.

CDR3 amino acids: CASSQDGGDPPVKAFF. In DNA, the CDR3 is TGCGCCAGCAGCCAAGATGGAGGGGATCCCCCGGTAAAGGCTTTCTTT. The V and J genes are TRBV4-3 and TRBJ1-1; D is possibly TRBD1 (5 bases). Trimming took 0 bases from V and 11 from J, leaving 22 bases between them. CDR3 length: 16 residues. Per the germline V gene, CDR1 is LGHNA and CDR2 is YSLEER.

This sequence joins TRBV7-9 and TRBJ2-3; D remains ambiguous. The CDR3 is 15 amino acids. Trimming cost V 1 base and J 4 bases, with 12 bases left between them. CDR1 is SEHNR, CDR2 FQNEAQ, per germline (reference sequence). The CDR3 DNA reads as TGTGCCAGCAGCTTAGGAATGGGTATCCCAGATACGCAGTATTTT. Encoded protein: CASSLGMGIPDTQYF. The whole variable domain, filled in from reference TRBV7-9 and TRBJ2-3, reads DTGVSQNPRHKITKRGQNVTFRCDPISEHNRLYWYRQTLGQGPEFLTYFQNEAQLEKSRLLSDRFSAERPKGSFSTLEIQRTEQGDSAMYLCASSLGMGIPDTQYFGPGTRLTVL.

The rearrangement links TRBV15 to TRBJ2-4; 8 nucleotides agree with TRBD1. The CDR3 has 16 residues. Losses at the gene ends were 3 bases for V and 5 bases for J; bases not matched to a gene: 9. Germline V gives CDR1 LNHNV, CDR2 YYDKDF (reference sequence). In nucleotides, the CDR3 is TGTGCCACCAGCAGGAAGCCAGGGGGCGGAGAAAACATTCAGTACTTC. Its translation: CATSRKPGGGENIQYF.

The V and J genes are TRBV29-1 and TRBJ2-2, with no clear D. Germline values: CDR1 SQVTM, CDR2 ANQGSEA. CDR3 length: 14 residues. V was trimmed by 3 bases and J by 2 bases, leaving 10 bases between them. The CDR3 region has the DNA TGCAGCGTTGAGGCCTCGGCAAACACCGGGGAGCTGTTTTTT. This translates into CSVEASANTGELFF.

The V call is TRBV28, the J call TRBJ2-1, with D unresolved. The CDR3 is 15 residues long. Germline CDR1 reads MDHEN; CDR2 reads SYDVKM. Trimming pared 6 bases from V and 8 bases from J, leaving 20 bases between. The CDR3 DNA reads as TGTGCCAGCAGCCCTCAGGCGGCGATGTGGCATGAGCAGTTCTTC. Its translation is CASSPQAAMWHEQFF.

The chain uses TRBV27 and TRBJ2-4; D may be TRBD1 or TRBD2 (6 bases each). In germline, CDR1 is MNHEY, CDR2 SMNVEV (reference sequence). The ends were cut back, 6 bases at V and 2 bases at J, with 20 bases in the middle. This CDR3 contains 17 residues. The CDR3 is CASRPFVQGGTKNIQYF. The CDR3 nucleotides are TGTGCCAGCAGGCCCTTCGTACAGGGCGGGACCAAAAACATTCAGTACTTC.

J is TRBJ2-2 and V is TRBV7-8; the match to TRBD2 covers 14 bases. V shed 2 bases and J 6 bases; nucleotides not matched to a gene: 5. The CDR3 has 17 residues. In germline, CDR1 is SGHVS, CDR2 FQNEAQ. Here the CDR3 reads CASSLPGTSGSPGELFF. For the CDR3, the DNA is TGTGCCAGCAGCTTACCCGGGACTAGCGGGAGTCCCGGGGAGCTGTTTTTT.

The chain recombines TRBV19 with TRBJ2-7; 7 bases align to TRBD2. V gave up 9 bases and J gave up 5 bases; unmatched junction bases: 10. This CDR3 is built from 13 residues. Germline CDR1 is LNHDA and CDR2 is SQIVND (reference sequence). As DNA, the CDR3 is TGTGCCAGCCAGGGACGGGGGGACCACGAGCAGTACTTC. It codes for CASQGRGDHEQYF.

The CDR3 DNA reads TGTGCCAGTAGTGAAGGACAGGGCCTATATAGCAATCAGCCCCAGCATTTT. This codes for CASSEGQGLYSNQPQHF. V and J are TRBV19 and TRBJ1-5; TRBD1 matches 8 bases. Trimming cost V 5 bases and J 0 bases; bases outside gene matches: 9. The germline CDR1 and CDR2 sequences are LNHDA and SQIVND (reference sequence). This CDR3 is built from 17 residues.

Notes on this clone: This CDR3 is also generated by other DNA sequences in the sample. The CDR3 is CASSQGQGSNQPQHF. CDR3 coding DNA: TGCGCCAGCAGCCAGGGACAGGGAAGCAATCAGCCCCAGCATTTT. The J gene is TRBJ1-5, the V gene TRBV4-1, with TRBD1 identical over 9 bases. Germline CDR1 is MGHRA and CDR2 is YSYEKL. J lost 1 base, V lost 3 bases, and 1 base had no gene match. The CDR3 covers 15 residues.

The V gene is TRBV4-1, the J gene TRBJ2-3; D remains unclear. Germline assignment: CDR1 MGHRA and CDR2 YSYEKL. The germline V and J ends were trimmed by 4 bases and 0 bases, with 11 bases remaining between them. This CDR3 has 15 amino acids. In DNA form, the CDR3 reads TGCGCCAGCAGCCCCGAACCTGGGAGCACAGATACGCAGTATTTT. Translated: CASSPEPGSTDTQYF.

The chain recombines TRBV18 with TRBJ2-7; D might be TRBD2 (5 bases). In germline, CDR1 is KGHSH, CDR2 LQKENI. The germline V and J ends were trimmed by 3 bases and 0 bases, with 15 bases remaining between them. The CDR3 runs 16 residues. DNA of the CDR3: TGTGCCAGCTCACCGTACGGACTCAAGAGCTCCTACGAGCAGTACTTC. Translating gives CASSPYGLKSSYEQYF.

Regarding this clone: In the same sample, other DNA sequences code for this CDR3. The chain uses TRBV2 and TRBJ2-7; 7 bases line up with TRBD1. Germline V CDR1 and CDR2: SNHLY, FYNNEI. V dropped 1 base and J dropped 4; count of bases not matched to a gene: 4. This CDR3 comprises 14 residues. The CDR3 nucleotides read TGTGCCAGCAGTGAAGGACAGGGCTGGTACGAGCAGTACTTC. Translated, it gives CASSEGQGWYEQYF.

The CDR3 nucleotides read TGTGCCAGCAGTTTAGTTTCCCCGGGGCTAGCGGGAGTGAAGACCCAGTACTTC. Its protein product is CASSLVSPGLAGVKTQYF. The genes are TRBV27 and TRBJ2-5; 10 nucleotides line up with TRBD2. J lost 6 bases, V lost 2 bases, and 15 bases had no gene match. This CDR3 contains 18 residues. Germline V gene sequence: CDR1 MNHEY, CDR2 SMNVEV (reference sequence).

The chain links TRBV29-1 to TRBJ2-7, with 7 bases aligning to TRBD2. This CDR3 comprises 13 residues. With 2 bases clipped from V and 7 bases from J, the junction kept 8 bases outside the gene matches. Germline V gives CDR1 SQVTM, CDR2 ANQGSEA. DNA of the CDR3: TGCAGCGTTGAAAATTTAGGGGAGGGGGAGCAGTACTTC. The encoded protein is CSVENLGEGEQYF.

With respect to this clone: Other DNA sequences in this sample translate to the same CDR3. This sequence joins TRBV30 and TRBJ1-1; no reliable D call. Germline V gene lookup returns CDR1 GTSNPN and CDR2 SVGIG (reference sequence). The CDR3 covers 13 residues. V was clipped by 0 bases and J by 0 bases, with 5 bases between them. The CDR3 nucleotides read TGTGCCTGGAGTGTAGGGATGAACACTGAAGCTTTCTTT. Residues: CAWSVGMNTEAFF.

Regarding this clone: Other DNA sequences in the sample encode the same CDR3. This chain uses TRBV9 with TRBJ2-7; D perhaps matches TRBD1 (5 bases). Trimming stripped 3 bases from V and 6 bases from J, with 10 bases between. This CDR3 spans 12 amino acids. Germline V gives CDR1 SGDLS, CDR2 YYNGEE. The DNA for the CDR3 is TGTGCCAGCAGCGGCCAGGGCCGCGAGCAGTACTTC. Protein: CASSGQGREQYF.

The genes are TRBV7-8 and TRBJ2-2, with 9 bases lining up with TRBD1. CDR1 and CDR2 (germline): SGHVS, FQNEAQ. V shed 5 bases and J 3 bases; nucleotides not matched to a gene: 10. There are 17 residues in the CDR3. CDR3 DNA sequence: TGTGCCAGCAGCCAAGACAGGGGGGTATCGGACACCGGGGAGCTGTTTTTT. It encodes CASSQDRGVSDTGELFF.

The chain uses TRBV5-1 and TRBJ2-1, with 13 bases that match TRBD2. The CDR3 loop spans 16 amino acids. Looked up from germline, CDR1 is SGHRS and CDR2 is YFSETQ. Germline trimming cut 5 bases from V and 6 bases from J; bases unmatched to any gene: 8. The CDR3 loop is CASSSMTSGRINEQFF. Here the CDR3 DNA reads TGCGCCAGCAGTTCTATGACTAGCGGGAGGATCAATGAGCAGTTCTTC.

A remark on this clone: At one of its ends the junction is not consistent with the germline gene, which may arise from a read error. The CDR3 here is CASSPRTGLKTEAFF. In DNA form, the CDR3 reads TGCGCCAGCAGCCCGCGGACAGGGCTGAAAACTGAAGCTTTCTTT. The V and J genes are TRBV5-1 and TRBJ1-1; TRBD1 aligns across 8 bases. CDR1 and CDR2 (germline): SGHRS, YFSETQ. This CDR3 contains 15 residues.

The V gene is TRBV7-8, the J gene TRBJ2-7, with D possibly matching TRBD2 (6 bases). This CDR3 region has 16 residues. Trimming cost V 2 bases and J 0 bases, with 14 bases left between them. Germline loops: CDR1 SGHVS, CDR2 FQNEAQ. The CDR3 is CASSLTSSEPSYEQYF. CDR3 in DNA: TGTGCCAGCAGCTTAACTTCTAGCGAGCCCTCCTACGAGCAGTACTTC.